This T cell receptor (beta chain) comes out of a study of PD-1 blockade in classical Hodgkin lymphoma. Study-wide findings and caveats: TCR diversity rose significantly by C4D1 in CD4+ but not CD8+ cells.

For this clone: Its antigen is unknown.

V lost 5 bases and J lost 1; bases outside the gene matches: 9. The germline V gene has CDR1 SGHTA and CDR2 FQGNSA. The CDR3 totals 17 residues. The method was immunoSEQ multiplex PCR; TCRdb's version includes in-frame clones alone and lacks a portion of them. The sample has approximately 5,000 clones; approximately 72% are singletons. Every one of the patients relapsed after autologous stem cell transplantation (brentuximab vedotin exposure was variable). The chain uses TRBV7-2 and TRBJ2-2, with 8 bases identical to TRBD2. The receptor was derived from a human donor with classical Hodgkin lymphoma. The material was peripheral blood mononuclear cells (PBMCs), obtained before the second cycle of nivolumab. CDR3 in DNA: TGTGCCAGCAGCCCCGGACCGACTAGCGTGAACACCGGGGAGCTGTTTTTT. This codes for CASSPGPTSVNTGELFF.